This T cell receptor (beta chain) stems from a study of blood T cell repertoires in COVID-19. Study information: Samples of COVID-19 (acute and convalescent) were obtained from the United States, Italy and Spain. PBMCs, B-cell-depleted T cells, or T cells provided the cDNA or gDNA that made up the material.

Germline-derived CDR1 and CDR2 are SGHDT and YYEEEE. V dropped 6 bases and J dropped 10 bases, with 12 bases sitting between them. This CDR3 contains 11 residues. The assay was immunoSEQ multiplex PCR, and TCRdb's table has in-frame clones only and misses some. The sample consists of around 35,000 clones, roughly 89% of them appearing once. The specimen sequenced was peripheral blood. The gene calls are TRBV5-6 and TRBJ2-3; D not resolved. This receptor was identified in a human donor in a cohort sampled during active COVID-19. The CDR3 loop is CASTSQEAQYF. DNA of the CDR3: TGTGCCAGCACCTCACAAGAGGCGCAGTATTTT.